This T cell receptor (beta chain) was obtained from a study of T-cell memory formation after mild COVID-19 (dated by TCRdb to 2020 to 2022). With regard to the full study: Most TCR sequence clusters were specific to one of the two donors. The cohort comprised two young, previously healthy adult volunteers, one female and one male. In two donors, T-cell clones that expanded and contracted after mild COVID-19 were tracked by sequencing TCRalpha and TCRbeta repertoires over time. Study-wide conclusions, independent of this receptor: SARS-CoV-2 specificity of the second-wave clones peaking on day 37 was not confirmed. Contracting CD4+ clones appeared mostly in the CM and EM memory subsets, whereas CD8+ clones were enriched in EMRA. Some responding clones were detected in pre-infection memory, which suggested that pre-existing cross-reactive memory T cells had joined the SARS-CoV-2 response. Clones contracting from day 15 to 85 had balanced CD4/CD8 phenotypes, while a second wave expanding from day 15 to 37 was biased towards CD4+. Only a couple of mild cases were covered by the study, and larger cohorts that include severe cases with pre-infection samples were considered necessary.

This clonotype was counted between two and nine times. Its antigen is still unknown. Base qualities are not recorded, but no much larger clone differs from it by a single base. Ficoll-Paque density gradient centrifugation was used to isolate PBMCs. The sequencing machine was an Illumina NovaSeq 6000. TCRalpha and TCRbeta cDNA libraries were built by 5'RACE with constant-segment primers, adding sample barcodes and unique molecular identifiers. Trizol reagent was used to extract RNA from every sample. The libraries were amplified in two PCR steps, and the second step added a second sample barcode and Illumina TruSeq adapters. Libraries were sequenced on an Illumina NovaSeq with 2 x 150 bp paired-end reads. As for the authors' bioinformatics: With migec v1.2.7, reads were demultiplexed and then collapsed into UMI-guided consensus sequences. Using mixcr v2.1.11, UMI consensuses were aligned to TRA and TRB V and J templates and then assembled into clonotypes. A clonotype was counted as expanded or contracted only when both edgeR and NoisET called the clonotype significant, with the noise models trained on biological replicates. For edgeR calls, the cutoffs were a false discovery rate-adjusted p below 0.01 and a log2 fold-change threshold of 1. As an exploratory analysis of dynamics, max-normalized trajectories of the 1000 most abundant clonotypes were examined with PCA combined with hierarchical clustering. The CD4 or CD8 phenotype of responding clones was assigned using the separately sequenced CD4+ and CD8+ repertoires. TCRdb reworked the public reads: Q25 trimming with fastp, MiXCR clone assembly, productive beta chains retained. Every distinct CDR3 protein forms one entry, paired with its most common genes and DNA. The V and J calls, along with clone size, are taken from TCRdb and not from the paper's own processing. In this sample the table shows 45,000 to 65,000 distinct CDR3 sequences, around 9.5% of which occur a single time. 1.2% of the sample is in the top ten clones.

The CDR3 numbers 12 residues from cysteine through phenylalanine. The sequence is cut down to CDR3 DNA, 36 bases in frame from base 1. The V end loses 5 bases and the J end loses 2 bases, and a stretch of 9 bases separates them. The germline V gene (reference sequence) yields DFQATT for CDR1 and SNEGSKA for CDR2. The receptor chain draws on TRBV20-1 and TRBJ2-5; confidence is insufficient to name the D gene. This TCR was recovered from a man aged 18-30 years who had mild COVID-19 (a few samples of this study predate the infection). The sample titles of this study are shuffled in the database, so cell type and time point are left out; the donor was told from shared clones. The sample was PBMCs or a T cell subset sorted from them (not recorded which). CDR3 reads: CSAGRQQETQYF. The DNA sequence is TGCAGTGCTGGTAGGCAGCAAGAGACCCAGTACTTC.